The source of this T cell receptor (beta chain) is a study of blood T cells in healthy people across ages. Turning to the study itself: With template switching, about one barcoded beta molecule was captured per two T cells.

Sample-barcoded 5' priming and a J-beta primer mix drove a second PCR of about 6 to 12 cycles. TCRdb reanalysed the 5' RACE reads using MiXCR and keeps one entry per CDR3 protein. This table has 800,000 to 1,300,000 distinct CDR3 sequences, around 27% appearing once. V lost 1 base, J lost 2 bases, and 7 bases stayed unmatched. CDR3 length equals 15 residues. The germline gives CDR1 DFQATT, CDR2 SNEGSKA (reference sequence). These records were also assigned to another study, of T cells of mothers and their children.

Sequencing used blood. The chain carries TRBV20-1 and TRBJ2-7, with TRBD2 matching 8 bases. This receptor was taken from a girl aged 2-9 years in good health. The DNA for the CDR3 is TGCAGTGCTAGAGGACCGGGACTAGAAGCCTACGAGCAGTACTTC. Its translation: CSARGPGLEAYEQYF.